Below, one T cell receptor beta chain is given with its context. This specimen belongs to a study of blood T cell repertoires in COVID-19. At the level of the study: Samples representing acute and convalescent COVID-19 were sourced from the United States, Italy and Spain. In each case, the material was cDNA or gDNA derived from T cells, B-cell-depleted T cells, or PBMCs.

Generated by immunoSEQ multiplex PCR, the TCRdb table keeps only in-frame clones and is missing some. The table shows about 210,000 clones, with about 91% occurring only once. Trimming removed 5 bases at V and 4 bases at J, with 13 bases between. CDR1 and CDR2 from the germline V gene are SGHRS and YFSETQ. CDR3 length: 14 residues. The chain combines TRBV5-1 with TRBJ2-1, with a tentative D call TRBD2 (6 bases). The sequenced material came from peripheral blood. The clonotype was recovered from a woman aged 40 to 50 with acute or convalescent COVID-19. The CDR3 loop is CASRELRGYNEQFF. DNA of the CDR3: TGCGCCAGCAGGGAATTGCGGGGTTACAATGAGCAGTTCTTC.